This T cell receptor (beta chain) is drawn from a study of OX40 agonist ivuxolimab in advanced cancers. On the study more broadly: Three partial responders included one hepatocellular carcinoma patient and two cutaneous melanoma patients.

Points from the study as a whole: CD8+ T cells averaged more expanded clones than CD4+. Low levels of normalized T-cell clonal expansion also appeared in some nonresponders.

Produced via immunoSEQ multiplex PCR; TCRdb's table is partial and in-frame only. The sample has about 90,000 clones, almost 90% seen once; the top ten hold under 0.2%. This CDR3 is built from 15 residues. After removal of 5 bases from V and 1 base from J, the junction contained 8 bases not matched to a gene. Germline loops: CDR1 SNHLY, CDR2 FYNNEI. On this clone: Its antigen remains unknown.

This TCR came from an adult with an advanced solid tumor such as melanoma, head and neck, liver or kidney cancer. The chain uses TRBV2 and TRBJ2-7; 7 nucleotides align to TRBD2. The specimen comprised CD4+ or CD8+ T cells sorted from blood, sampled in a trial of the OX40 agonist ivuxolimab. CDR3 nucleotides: TGTGCCAGCAGTCGGACTAGAGGGTGGTCCTACGAGCAGTACTTC. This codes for CASSRTRGWSYEQYF.